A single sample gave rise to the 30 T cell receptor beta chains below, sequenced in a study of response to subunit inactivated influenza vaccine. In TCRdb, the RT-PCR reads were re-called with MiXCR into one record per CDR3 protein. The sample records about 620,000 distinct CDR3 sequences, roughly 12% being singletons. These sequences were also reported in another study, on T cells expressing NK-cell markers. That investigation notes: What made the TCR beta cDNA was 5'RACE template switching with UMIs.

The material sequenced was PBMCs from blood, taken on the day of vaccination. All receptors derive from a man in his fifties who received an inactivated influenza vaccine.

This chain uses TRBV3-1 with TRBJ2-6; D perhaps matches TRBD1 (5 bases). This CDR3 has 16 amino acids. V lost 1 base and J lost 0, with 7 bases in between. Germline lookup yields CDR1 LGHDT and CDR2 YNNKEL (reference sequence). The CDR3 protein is CASSQGQISGANVLTF. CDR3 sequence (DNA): TGTGCCAGCAGCCAAGGACAGATCTCTGGGGCCAACGTCCTGACTTTC.

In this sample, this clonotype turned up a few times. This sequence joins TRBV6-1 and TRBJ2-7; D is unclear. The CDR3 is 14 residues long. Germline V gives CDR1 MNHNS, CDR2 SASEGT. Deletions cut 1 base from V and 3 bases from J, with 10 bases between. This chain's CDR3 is CASSEVESHYEQYF. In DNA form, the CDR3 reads TGTGCCAGCAGTGAAGTAGAGTCACACTACGAGCAGTACTTC.

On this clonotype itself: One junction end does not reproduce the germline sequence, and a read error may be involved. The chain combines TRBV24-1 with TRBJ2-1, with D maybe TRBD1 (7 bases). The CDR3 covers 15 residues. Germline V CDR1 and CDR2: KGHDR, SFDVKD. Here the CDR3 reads CATSALTGKRDEQFF. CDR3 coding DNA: TGTGCCACCAGTGCTTTGACAGGGAAGCGGGATGAGCAGTTCTTC.

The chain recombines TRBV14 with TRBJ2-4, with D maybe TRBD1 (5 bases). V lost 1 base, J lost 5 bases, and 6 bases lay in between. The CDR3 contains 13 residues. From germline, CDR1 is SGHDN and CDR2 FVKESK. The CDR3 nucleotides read TGTGCCAGCAGCCAAGGGGGCCAAAACATTCAGTACTTC. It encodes CASSQGGQNIQYF. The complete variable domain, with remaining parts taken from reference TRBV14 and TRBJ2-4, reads EAGVTQFPSHSVIEKGQTVTLRCDPISGHDNLYWYRRVMGKEIKFLLHFVKESKQDESGMPNNRFLAERTGGTYSTLKVQPAELEDSGVYFCASSQGGQNIQYFGAGTRLSVL.

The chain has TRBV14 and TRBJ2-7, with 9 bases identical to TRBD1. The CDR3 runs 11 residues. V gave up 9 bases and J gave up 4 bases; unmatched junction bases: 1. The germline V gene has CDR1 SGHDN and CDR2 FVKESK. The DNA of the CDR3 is TGTGCCAGACAGGGGGCATACGAGCAGTACTTC. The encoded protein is CARQGAYEQYF.

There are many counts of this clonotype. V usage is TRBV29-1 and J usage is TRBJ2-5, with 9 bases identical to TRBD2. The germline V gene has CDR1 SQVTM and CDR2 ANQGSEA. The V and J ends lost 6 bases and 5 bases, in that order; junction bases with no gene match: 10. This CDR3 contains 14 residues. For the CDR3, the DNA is TGCAGCGTAAGGGCTAGCGGGAATCGTGAGACCCAGTACTTC. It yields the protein CSVRASGNRETQYF.

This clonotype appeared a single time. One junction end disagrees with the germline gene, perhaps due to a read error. This CDR3 is CACSLQGPLYNEQFF. CDR3 DNA sequence: TGTGCCTGCAGTTTGCAGGGTCCCTTATACAATGAGCAGTTCTTC. This rearrangement joins TRBV12-3 or TRBV12-4 to TRBJ2-1; possible D gene TRBD1, 5 bases. The length of the CDR3 is 15 residues.

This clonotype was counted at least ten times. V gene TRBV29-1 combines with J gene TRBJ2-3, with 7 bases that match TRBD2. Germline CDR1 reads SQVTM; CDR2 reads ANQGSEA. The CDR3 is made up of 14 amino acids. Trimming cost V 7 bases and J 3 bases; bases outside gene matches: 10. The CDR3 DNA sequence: TGCAGCGCCCTAGACCAAGCGGGGACAGATACGCAGTATTTT. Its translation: CSALDQAGTDTQYF.

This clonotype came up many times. CDR3 loop: CASSSPGSAGELFF. The CDR3 bases are TGTGCCAGCAGCTCACCCGGCAGTGCCGGGGAGCTGTTTTTT. The chain employs TRBV12-3 or TRBV12-4 and TRBJ2-2, with no clear D. The CDR3 has 14 amino acids. V shed 6 bases and J shed 6 bases, with 14 bases lying between them.

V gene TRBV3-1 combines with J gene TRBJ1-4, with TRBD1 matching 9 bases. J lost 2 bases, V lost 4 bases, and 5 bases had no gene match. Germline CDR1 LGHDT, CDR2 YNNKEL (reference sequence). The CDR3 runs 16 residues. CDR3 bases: TGTGCCAGCAGCCCTCACAGGGGGCGGACTAATGAAAAACTGTTTTTT. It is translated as CASSPHRGRTNEKLFF.

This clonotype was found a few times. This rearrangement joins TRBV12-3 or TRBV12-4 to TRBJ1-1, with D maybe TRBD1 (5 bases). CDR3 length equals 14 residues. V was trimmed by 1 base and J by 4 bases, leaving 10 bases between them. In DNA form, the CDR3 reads TGTGCCAGCAGTTTAGAACAGGCGGTCACTGAAGCTTTCTTT. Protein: CASSLEQAVTEAFF.

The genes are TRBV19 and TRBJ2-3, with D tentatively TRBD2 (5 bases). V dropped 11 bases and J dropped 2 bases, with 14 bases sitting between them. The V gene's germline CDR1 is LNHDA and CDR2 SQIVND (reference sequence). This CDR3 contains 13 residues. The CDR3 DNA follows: TGTGCCCTCCCCCCACTAGACACAGATACGCAGTATTTT. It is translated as CALPPLDTDTQYF.

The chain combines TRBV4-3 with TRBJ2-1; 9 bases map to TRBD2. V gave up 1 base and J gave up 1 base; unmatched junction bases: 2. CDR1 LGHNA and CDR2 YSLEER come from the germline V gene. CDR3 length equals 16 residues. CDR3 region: CASSQVSGGSYNEQFF. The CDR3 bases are TGCGCCAGCAGCCAAGTTAGCGGGGGATCCTACAATGAGCAGTTCTTC.

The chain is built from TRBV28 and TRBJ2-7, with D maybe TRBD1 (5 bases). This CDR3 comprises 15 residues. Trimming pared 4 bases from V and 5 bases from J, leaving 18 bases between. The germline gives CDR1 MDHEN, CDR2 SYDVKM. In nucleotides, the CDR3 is TGTGCCAGCAGTTCACCCTCTGGAGTAGGGGACGAGCAGTACTTC. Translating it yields CASSSPSGVGDEQYF.

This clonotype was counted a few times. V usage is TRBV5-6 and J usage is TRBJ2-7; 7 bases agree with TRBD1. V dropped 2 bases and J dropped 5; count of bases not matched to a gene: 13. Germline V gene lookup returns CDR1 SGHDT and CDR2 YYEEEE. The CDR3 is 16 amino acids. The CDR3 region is CASSFIGGSSFNEQYF. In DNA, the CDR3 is TGTGCCAGCAGCTTTATAGGGGGCAGTAGTTTCAACGAGCAGTACTTC.

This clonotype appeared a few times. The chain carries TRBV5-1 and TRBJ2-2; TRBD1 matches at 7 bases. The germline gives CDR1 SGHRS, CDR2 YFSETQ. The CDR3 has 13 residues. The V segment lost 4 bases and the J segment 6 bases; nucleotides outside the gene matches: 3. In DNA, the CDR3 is TGCGCCAGCAGCGCACAGGGGTCCGGGGAGCTGTTTTTT. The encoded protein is CASSAQGSGELFF.

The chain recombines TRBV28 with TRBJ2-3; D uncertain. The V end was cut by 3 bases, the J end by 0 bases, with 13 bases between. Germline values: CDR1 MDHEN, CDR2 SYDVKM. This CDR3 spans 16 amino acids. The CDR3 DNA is TGTGCCAGCAGTTTTAACCGCCGTGCTAGCACAGATACGCAGTATTTT. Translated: CASSFNRRASTDTQYF.

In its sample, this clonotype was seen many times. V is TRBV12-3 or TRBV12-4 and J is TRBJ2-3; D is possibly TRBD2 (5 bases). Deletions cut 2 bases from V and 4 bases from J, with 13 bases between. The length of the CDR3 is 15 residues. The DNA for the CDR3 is TGTGCCAGCAGTTTAATGCCTAGCAGCGCAGATACGCAGTATTTT. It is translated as CASSLMPSSADTQYF.

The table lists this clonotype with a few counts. CDR3 in DNA: TGTGCCAGCAGTTTCGGACAGAACGGGGAGCTGTTTTTT. This encodes CASSFGQNGELFF. The chain uses TRBV27 and TRBJ2-2, with D possibly being TRBD1 (6 bases). The length of the CDR3 is 13 residues. Germline CDR1 reads MNHEY; CDR2 reads SMNVEV (reference sequence). V gave up 3 bases and J gave up 7 bases, with 9 bases separating them.

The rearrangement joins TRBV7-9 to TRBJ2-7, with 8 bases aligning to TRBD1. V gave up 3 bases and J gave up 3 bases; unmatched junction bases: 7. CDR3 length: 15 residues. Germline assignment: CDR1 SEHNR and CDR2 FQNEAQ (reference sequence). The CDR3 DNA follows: TGTGCCAGCAGCTTTAGGACAGGGAGAGACTACGAGCAGTACTTC. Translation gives CASSFRTGRDYEQYF.

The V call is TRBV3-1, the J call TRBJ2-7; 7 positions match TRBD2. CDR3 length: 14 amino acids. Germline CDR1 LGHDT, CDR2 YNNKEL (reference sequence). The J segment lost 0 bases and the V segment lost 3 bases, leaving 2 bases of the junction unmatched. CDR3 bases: TGTGCCAGCAGCCATGGCGGGAGCTCCTACGAGCAGTACTTC. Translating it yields CASSHGGSSYEQYF.

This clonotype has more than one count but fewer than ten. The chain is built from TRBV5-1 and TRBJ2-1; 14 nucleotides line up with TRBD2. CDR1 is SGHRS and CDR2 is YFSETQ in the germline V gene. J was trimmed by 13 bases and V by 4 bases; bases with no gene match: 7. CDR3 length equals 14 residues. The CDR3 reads CASSPGTSGGLQFF. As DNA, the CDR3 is TGCGCCAGCAGCCCGGGGACTAGCGGGGGATTACAGTTCTTC.

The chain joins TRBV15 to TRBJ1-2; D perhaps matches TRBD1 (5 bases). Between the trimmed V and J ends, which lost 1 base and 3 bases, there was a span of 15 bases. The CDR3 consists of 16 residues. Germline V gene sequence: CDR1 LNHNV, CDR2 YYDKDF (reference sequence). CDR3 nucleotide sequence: TGTGCCACCAGCAGAGGAGGTGGGGACGCTTACTATGGCTACACCTTC. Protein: CATSRGGGDAYYGYTF. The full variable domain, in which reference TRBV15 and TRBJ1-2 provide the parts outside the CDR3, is DAMVIQNPRYQVTQFGKPVTLSCSQTLNHNVMYWYQQKSSQAPKLLFHYYDKDFNNEADTPDNFQSRRPNTSFCFLDIRSPGLGDTAMYLCATSRGGGDAYYGYTFGSGTRLTVV.

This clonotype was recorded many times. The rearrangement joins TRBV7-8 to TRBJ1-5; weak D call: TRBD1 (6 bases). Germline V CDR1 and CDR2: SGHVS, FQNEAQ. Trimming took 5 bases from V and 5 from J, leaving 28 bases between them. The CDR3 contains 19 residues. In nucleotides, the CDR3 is TGTGCCAGCAGCCTACGCCGGCAGGGAACAGGGTCGGAATATCAGCCCCAGCATTTT. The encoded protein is CASSLRRQGTGSEYQPQHF.

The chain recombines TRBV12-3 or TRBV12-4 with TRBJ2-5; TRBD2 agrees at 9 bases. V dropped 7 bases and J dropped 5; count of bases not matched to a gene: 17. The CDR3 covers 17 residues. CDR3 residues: CASTVAPSGKVDETQYF. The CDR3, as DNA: TGTGCCAGCACCGTAGCGCCTAGCGGGAAAGTAGATGAGACCCAGTACTTC.

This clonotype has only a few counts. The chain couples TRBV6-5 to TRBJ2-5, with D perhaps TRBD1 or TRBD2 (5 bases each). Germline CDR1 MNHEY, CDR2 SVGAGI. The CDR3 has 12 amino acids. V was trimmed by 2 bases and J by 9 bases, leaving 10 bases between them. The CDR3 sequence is CASSYGRGAQYF. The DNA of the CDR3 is TGTGCCAGCAGTTACGGACGAGGGGCCCAGTACTTC.

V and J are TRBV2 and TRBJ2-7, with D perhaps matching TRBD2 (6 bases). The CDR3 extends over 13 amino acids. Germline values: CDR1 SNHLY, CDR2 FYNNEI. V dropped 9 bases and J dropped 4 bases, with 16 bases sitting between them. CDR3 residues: CARGRGREYEQYF. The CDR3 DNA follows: TGTGCCAGAGGCCGGGGGAGAGAGTACGAGCAGTACTTC.

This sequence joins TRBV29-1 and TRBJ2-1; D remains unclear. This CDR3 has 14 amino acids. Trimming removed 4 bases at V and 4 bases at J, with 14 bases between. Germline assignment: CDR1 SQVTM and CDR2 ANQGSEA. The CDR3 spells CSVGEATFYNEQFF. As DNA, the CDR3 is TGCAGCGTTGGCGAGGCGACCTTTTACAATGAGCAGTTCTTC.

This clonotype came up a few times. The chain's CDR3 is CASSVNRGTGANVLTF. The CDR3 DNA follows: TGTGCCAGCAGCGTCAACAGGGGTACTGGGGCCAACGTCCTGACTTTC. The V gene is TRBV5-8, the J gene TRBJ2-6; TRBD1 aligns across 7 bases. The CDR3 loop spans 16 amino acids. Germline V lookup: CDR1 SGHTS, CDR2 YDEGEE. V lost 4 bases, J lost 2 bases, and 6 bases stayed unmatched. Complete variable domain (other parts from reference TRBV5-8 and TRBJ2-6): EAGVTQSPTHLIKTRGQQATLRCSPISGHTSVYWYQQALGLGLQFLLWYDEGEERNRGNFPPRFSGRQFPNYSSELNVNALELEDSALYLCASSVNRGTGANVLTFGAGSRLTVL.

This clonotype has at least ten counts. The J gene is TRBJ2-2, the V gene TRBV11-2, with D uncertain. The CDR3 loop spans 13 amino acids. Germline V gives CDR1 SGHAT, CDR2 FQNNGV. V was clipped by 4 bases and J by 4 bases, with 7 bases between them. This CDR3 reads CASSYTGTGELFF. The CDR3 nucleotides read TGTGCCAGCAGCTACACCGGCACCGGGGAGCTGTTTTTT.